The 20 T cell receptor delta chains reported below all come from one sample, sequenced in a study of Vδ1+ human thymocytes. These receptors' antigens are unknown. Study-wide points: Highly polyclonal TRG and TRD repertoires with Gaussian CDR3 length distributions appeared in thymus.

RNA was extracted from the cells and then reverse transcribed. CDR3 amplicons came from multiplex PCR with pooled V-gene forward and constant-region reverse primers. TCRdb re-processed the multiplex PCR reads via CATT. Of about 75,000 delta-chain clones in the sample, around 30% were seen once. Sequenced: Vdelta1+ gamma-delta thymocytes from the thymus. Subset in this sample: FACS-sorted CD3+ TCRalphabeta- TCRVdelta1+ TCRVdelta2- thymocytes. The source is a boy under three years old who had congenital heart surgery.

This sequence joins TRDV1 and TRDJ1; no reliable D call. Germline V lookup: CDR1 TSWWSYY, CDR2 QGS. Trimming took off 0 bases at V and 0 bases at J, with 20 bases between the two ends. This CDR3 contains 19 residues. The CDR3 DNA reads as TGTGCTCTTGGGGAACTCTGCGTACTCCATCATCCCCACACCGATAAACTCATCTTT. It yields the protein CALGELCVLHHPHTDKLIF.

This chain joins TRDV1 and TRDJ1, with TRDD3 as a possible D gene (6 bases). The CDR3 spans 19 residues. The V gene lost 4 bases and the J gene lost 0 bases, with 24 bases spanning the gap. Germline assignment: CDR1 TSWWSYY and CDR2 QGS. The CDR3 DNA follows: TGTGCTCTTGGGGTATTTCGTCTTCGGTGGGGGTCATACACCGATAAACTCATCTTT. Protein sequence: CALGVFRLRWGSYTDKLIF.

This clone was seen at least ten times. V is TRDV2 and J is TRDJ1; D unresolved. V was clipped by 0 bases and J by 0 bases, with 7 bases between them. Germline values: CDR1 GEAIGNYY, CDR2 EKD. This CDR3 region has 14 residues. DNA of the CDR3: TGTGCCTGTGACACCGAATCGTACACCGATAAACTCATCTTT. Amino acids: CACDTESYTDKLIF.

This sequence joins TRDV1 and TRDJ1, with 9 positions matching TRDD3. The germline V gene encodes CDR1 TSWWSYY and CDR2 QGS. The CDR3 is 19 amino acids. V trimming: 5 bases; J trimming: 0 bases; junction bases outside the gene matches: 16. The CDR3 DNA sequence: TGTGCTCTTGGGAAACCAACGGGGGATACTCCGAAGTACACCGATAAACTCATCTTT. Its translation: CALGKPTGDTPKYTDKLIF.

A few counts support this clone. The V gene is TRDV1, the J gene TRDJ1; no reliable D call. The V gene's germline CDR1 is TSWWSYY and CDR2 QGS. The CDR3 length is 16 residues. V was trimmed by 0 bases and J by 7 bases, leaving 18 bases between them. CDR3 DNA sequence: TGTGCTCTTGGGGAACTTATGAACCTCCCCGGCGTTAAACTCATCTTT. This translates into CALGELMNLPGVKLIF.

The J gene is TRDJ1, the V gene TRDV1, with a possible D match to TRDD2 (6 bases). This CDR3 is built from 15 residues. The germline V gene has CDR1 TSWWSYY and CDR2 QGS. V lost 5 bases and J lost 5, with 18 bases in between. CDR3 protein: CALGNEAFPKDKLIF. CDR3 DNA: TGTGCTCTTGGGAACGAAGCCTTTCCTAAGGATAAACTCATCTTT.

Regarding this clone: This sample also contains other DNA sequences that code for the same CDR3. The rearrangement uses TRDV1 and TRDJ1; 12 nucleotides line up with TRDD3. V gave up 5 bases and J gave up 3 bases; unmatched junction bases: 22. The germline V gene has CDR1 TSWWSYY and CDR2 QGS. The CDR3 length is 21 residues. The CDR3 loop is CALGHAFPRYWGIPWSDKLIF. The CDR3 DNA reads as TGTGCTCTTGGGCACGCCTTCCCTAGGTACTGGGGGATACCCTGGTCCGATAAACTCATCTTT.

This clone came up a few times. The chain uses TRDV1 and TRDJ1, with D perhaps matching TRDD3 (5 bases). Trimming stripped 1 base from V and 0 bases from J, with 18 bases between. Germline values: CDR1 TSWWSYY, CDR2 QGS. This CDR3 has 18 amino acids. The CDR3 DNA reads as TGTGCTCTTGGGGAACGGTTCCGGGGGGGCTTGAACACCGATAAACTCATCTTT. Residues: CALGERFRGGLNTDKLIF.

This clone was counted between two and nine times. The chain joins TRDV1 to TRDJ1; possibly TRDD2 for D (8 bases). With 2 bases removed from V and 6 bases from J, the gap between germline ends came to 34 bases. The CDR3 runs 21 residues. Germline values: CDR1 TSWWSYY, CDR2 QGS. The CDR3 DNA reads as TGTGCTCTTGGGGAAGAAACCCACTCTCTTCCTACGGTGGAGGGGGATTATAAACTCATCTTT. Residues: CALGEETHSLPTVEGDYKLIF.

The chain links TRDV1 to TRDJ1; TRDD3 agrees at 9 bases. V gave up 3 bases and J gave up 1 base; unmatched junction bases: 15. This CDR3 spans 19 amino acids. Germline CDR1 is TSWWSYY and CDR2 is QGS. CDR3 region: CALGEAFLRSGGSTDKLIF. As DNA, the CDR3 is TGTGCTCTTGGGGAGGCTTTCCTACGGTCTGGGGGATCCACCGATAAACTCATCTTT.

This clone was picked up a small number of times. The genes are TRDV1 and TRDJ1; 13 bases are a match to TRDD3. The CDR3 runs 27 residues. Germline V lookup: CDR1 TSWWSYY, CDR2 QGS. The V gene end was trimmed by 6 bases and the J gene end by 0 bases; junction bases not matched to a gene: 37. CDR3 region: CALGLATGLLGDTRRPEGRTYTDKLIF. CDR3 bases: TGTGCTCTTGGTTTGGCGACTGGACTACTGGGGGATACGCGTCGCCCAGAGGGTCGGACGTACACCGATAAACTCATCTTT.

This rearrangement joins TRDV1 to TRDJ1; D ambiguous. The CDR3 totals 18 residues. The V and J ends lost 0 bases and 1 base respectively, with 18 bases between them. Germline V CDR1 and CDR2: TSWWSYY, QGS. The CDR3 bases are TGTGCTCTTGGGGAACTGGGAAGACCGTTTTACGGCACCGATAAACTCATCTTT. This encodes CALGELGRPFYGTDKLIF.

Remarks on this clone: The junction departs from germline at one end; a sequencing error may be responsible. Other DNA sequences in this specimen translate into the identical CDR3. This chain links TRDV1 with TRDJ1; the match to TRDD3 covers 12 bases. CDR3 size: 22 residues. Germline V lookup: CDR1 TSWWSYY, CDR2 QGS. The CDR3 is CALGAAAADLSYWGIHTDKLIF. DNA of the CDR3: TGCGCTCTTGGGGCCGCGGCCGCCGACCTTTCTTACTGGGGGATACACACCGATAAACTCATCTTT.

There are a few counts of this clone. This rearrangement joins TRDV1 to TRDJ1, with a possible D match to TRDD3 (6 bases). The ends were cut back, 6 bases at V and 0 bases at J, with 41 bases in the middle. Germline-derived CDR1 and CDR2 are TSWWSYY and QGS. The CDR3 consists of 24 residues. The CDR3 DNA is TGTGCTCTTGGTACTGCTTTGCCCGGGTGGGGGTTTGCCCAGCTTCGGGTGTACACCGATAAACTCATCTTT. Translation gives CALGTALPGWGFAQLRVYTDKLIF.

For this clone: Other DNA sequences from this sample encode an identical CDR3 as well. This sequence joins TRDV1 and TRDJ1; 7 bases agree with TRDD3. J gave up 2 bases and V 2 bases, and 20 bases lay outside the gene matches. The CDR3 is 20 residues long. From germline, CDR1 is TSWWSYY and CDR2 QGS. The CDR3 protein is CALGEWEGGYAVEVTDKLIF. CDR3 sequence (DNA): TGTGCTCTTGGGGAATGGGAAGGTGGATACGCGGTCGAGGTGACCGATAAACTCATCTTT.

This clone was recorded at least ten times. The chain uses TRDV2 and TRDJ1, with D possibly TRDD3 on 6 matching bases. The CDR3 is 13 amino acids. The germline CDR1 and CDR2 sequences are GEAIGNYY and EKD. V dropped 5 bases and J dropped 10 bases, with 19 bases sitting between them. CDR3 residues: CACVPAYWVGLIF. The DNA for the CDR3 is TGTGCCTGTGTCCCCGCTTACTGGGTGGGACTCATCTTT.

The sample holds one count of this clone. Other DNA variants within this sample encode the same CDR3. The chain joins TRDV1 to TRDJ2, with a weak D call TRDD3 (5 bases). Trimming removed 0 bases at V and 3 bases at J, with 23 bases between. The germline V gene has CDR1 TSWWSYY and CDR2 QGS. The CDR3 is 20 residues long. The CDR3 sequence is CALGELPRTPLGIMTAQLFF. DNA for the CDR3: TGTGCTCTTGGGGAACTCCCACGTACTCCCTTAGGGATTATGACAGCACAACTCTTCTTT.

The V and J genes are TRDV1 and TRDJ1, with 8 bases matching TRDD3. The germline V gene encodes CDR1 TSWWSYY and CDR2 QGS. Germline trimming cut 1 base from V and 3 bases from J; bases unmatched to any gene: 7. This CDR3 region has 16 residues. CDR3 coding DNA: TGTGCTCTTGGGGAACCCCGGGCTGGGGGACCCGATAAACTCATCTTT. This translates into CALGEPRAGGPDKLIF.

A few counts support this clone. This chain links TRDV1 with TRDJ1; D remains ambiguous. CDR3 size: 13 residues. The germline V and J ends were trimmed by 2 bases and 7 bases, with 11 bases remaining between them. Germline assignment: CDR1 TSWWSYY and CDR2 QGS. The CDR3 nucleotides read TGTGCTCTTGGGGAATCCGGTCTCGGTAAACTCATCTTT. It specifies CALGESGLGKLIF.

Only a few counts were recorded for this clone. The gene calls are TRDV1 and TRDJ1; 12 positions match TRDD3. There are 19 residues in the CDR3. Germline V gene data show CDR1 as TSWWSYY and CDR2 as QGS. V shed 4 bases, J shed 0 bases, and the junction held 12 bases outside the gene matches. The CDR3 coding sequence is TGTGCTCTTGGGGTCCTCCCCCTACTGGGGGATACCGACACCGATAAACTCATCTTT. It translates to CALGVLPLLGDTDTDKLIF.